The source of this T cell receptor (beta chain) is a study of blood T cells in healthy people across ages. Combining a sample-barcoded 5' primer with a J-beta primer mix, a second PCR ran for 7 to 11 cycles. Each CDR3 protein gets one entry after TCRdb re-called the 5' RACE reads with MiXCR. This sample yields about 1,400,000 distinct CDR3 sequences, of which almost 60% are seen a single time; approximately 7% belongs to the top ten. The CDR3 has 16 amino acids. The V gene's germline CDR1 is MGHRA and CDR2 YSYEKL. The V gene lost 0 bases and the J gene lost 5 bases, with 14 bases spanning the gap. This clonotype has more than one count but fewer than ten.

The source of this sequence is a young man in good health. The sample taken for sequencing was blood. The chain couples TRBV4-1 to TRBJ2-1; D might be TRBD1 (5 bases). This CDR3 is CASSQDRQGDDNEQFF. DNA of the CDR3: TGCGCCAGCAGCCAAGATAGGCAGGGTGACGACAATGAGCAGTTCTTC.